This passage covers 9 T cell receptor beta chains from one sample sequenced in a study of response to subunit inactivated influenza vaccine. TCRdb used MiXCR to reprocess the RT-PCR reads, holding one entry per CDR3 protein. The repertoire holds 700,000 to 800,000 distinct CDR3 sequences, roughly 18% seen once, with about a tenth in the top ten. Here the sequenced sample was PBMCs from blood, taken about 5 days after vaccination. The origin of the receptors is a man aged 50 to 59 who received an inactivated influenza vaccine.

The sample holds a few counts of this clonotype. This chain joins TRBV15 and TRBJ2-1; tentative D call: TRBD2 (5 bases). CDR1 is LNHNV and CDR2 is YYDKDF in the germline V gene (reference sequence). The CDR3 loop spans 16 amino acids. Trimming removed 0 bases at V and 6 bases at J, with 15 bases between. The CDR3 DNA reads TGTGCCACCAGCAGAGACTCCCAGACTATATTCAATGAGCAGTTCTTC. Translated, it gives CATSRDSQTIFNEQFF.

The chain combines TRBV15 with TRBJ2-7, with D unresolved. V was trimmed by 0 bases and J by 6 bases, leaving 15 bases between them. The CDR3 length is 15 residues. Germline V gene data show CDR1 as LNHNV and CDR2 as YYDKDF (reference sequence). CDR3 nucleotide sequence: TGTGCCACCAGCAGAGACTCCGGTTATCGGTCCGAGCAGTACTTC. Translation gives CATSRDSGYRSEQYF.

This clonotype was seen ten or more times. The V call is TRBV12-3 or TRBV12-4, the J call TRBJ2-2, with D possibly matching TRBD1 (5 bases). The CDR3 is made up of 13 amino acids. With 5 bases removed from V and 8 bases from J, the gap between germline ends came to 12 bases. The CDR3 sequence: CASSKGAWGELFF. The DNA for the CDR3 is TGTGCCAGCAGTAAAGGGGCTTGGGGGGAGCTGTTTTTT.

The chain uses TRBV6-2 or TRBV6-3 and TRBJ2-2, with 9 nucleotides matching TRBD1. V lost 4 bases and J lost 13; bases outside the gene matches: 13. Germline CDR1 is MNHEY and CDR2 is SVGEGT. The CDR3 is 15 residues long. The CDR3 nucleotides read TGTGCCAGCAGTTCGCGCAACACAGGGGGCGCATCGCTGTTTTTT. It encodes CASSSRNTGGASLFF.

The sample holds one count of this clonotype. V is TRBV19 and J is TRBJ1-1; weak D call: TRBD1 (6 bases). Germline lookup yields CDR1 LNHDA and CDR2 SQIVND (reference sequence). With 3 bases removed from V and 4 bases from J, the gap between germline ends came to 21 bases. CDR3 size: 17 residues. The CDR3 here is CASSIRTALPRGTEAFF. The CDR3 bases are TGTGCCAGTAGTATCCGGACAGCCCTCCCAAGGGGCACTGAAGCTTTCTTT.

This clonotype was picked up a small number of times. J is TRBJ2-1 and V is TRBV20-1, with D unresolved. This CDR3 has 13 residues. Trimming took off 3 bases at V and 5 bases at J, with 11 bases between the two ends. Germline V lookup: CDR1 DFQATT, CDR2 SNEGSKA (reference sequence). DNA of the CDR3: TGCAGTGCTAGTCCCAATCCAAACAATGAGCAGTTCTTC. It specifies CSASPNPNNEQFF.

This clonotype has ten or more counts. The rearrangement joins TRBV12-3 or TRBV12-4 to TRBJ2-1; 8 bases align to TRBD2. The CDR3 runs to 16 residues. Losses at the gene ends were 6 bases for V and 2 bases for J; bases not matched to a gene: 9. The CDR3 spells CASRLSSGGPYNEQFF. CDR3 nucleotide sequence: TGTGCCAGCAGGCTATCTTCGGGGGGGCCCTACAATGAGCAGTTCTTC.

This clonotype was picked up a small number of times. The rearrangement links TRBV4-3 to TRBJ2-7; D not certain. CDR1 is LGHNA, CDR2 YSLEER, per germline. The CDR3 has 13 residues. Trimming left V 1 base short and J 10 bases short, with 14 bases between. CDR3 bases: TGCGCCAGCAGCCAAGGACCGACAAATCAACAGTACTTC. It encodes CASSQGPTNQQYF.

Only a few counts were recorded for this clonotype. This chain links TRBV5-1 with TRBJ2-5; D gene unclear. Germline CDR1 and CDR2: SGHRS and YFSETQ. Between the trimmed V and J ends, which lost 5 bases and 3 bases, there was a span of 8 bases. CDR3 length: 12 residues. This CDR3 reads CASRWIEETQYF. CDR3 DNA: TGCGCCAGCAGGTGGATCGAAGAGACCCAGTACTTC. Combining the CDR3 with reference TRBV5-1 and TRBJ2-5 gives the whole variable domain KAGVTQTPRYLIKTRGQQVTLSCSPISGHRSVSWYQQTPGQGLQFLFEYFSETQRNKGNFPGRFSGRQFSNSRSEMNVSTLELGDSALYLCASRWIEETQYFGPGTRLLVL.